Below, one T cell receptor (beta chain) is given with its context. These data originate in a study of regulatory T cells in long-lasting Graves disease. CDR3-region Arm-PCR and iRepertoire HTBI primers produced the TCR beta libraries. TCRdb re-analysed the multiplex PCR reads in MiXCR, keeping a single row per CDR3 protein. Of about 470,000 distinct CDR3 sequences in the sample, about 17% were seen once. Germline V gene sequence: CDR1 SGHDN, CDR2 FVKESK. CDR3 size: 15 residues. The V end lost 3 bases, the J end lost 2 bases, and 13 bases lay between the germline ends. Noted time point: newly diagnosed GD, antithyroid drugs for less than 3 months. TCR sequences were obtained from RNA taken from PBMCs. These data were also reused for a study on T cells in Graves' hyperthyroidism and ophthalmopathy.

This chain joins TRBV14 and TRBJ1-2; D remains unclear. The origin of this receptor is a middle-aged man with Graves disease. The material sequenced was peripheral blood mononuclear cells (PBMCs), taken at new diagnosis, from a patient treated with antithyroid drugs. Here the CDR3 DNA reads TGTGCCAGCAGCCAGTCCCGACCTAGAAACTATGGCTACACCTTC. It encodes CASSQSRPRNYGYTF.